This T cell receptor beta chain was retrieved from a study of blood T cell repertoires in COVID-19. From germline, CDR1 is SGHRS and CDR2 YFSETQ. Trimming cost V 0 bases and J 2 bases; bases outside gene matches: 7. The CDR3 runs 17 residues. Under the authors' procedure: Amplification from reference gene primers served as the basis for estimated nucleated cell counts. The repertoire was sequenced with immunoSEQ multiplex PCR; TCRdb's copy has only in-frame clones and lacks some. V and J calls and clone size follow that table, whereas D and trimming were derived from the DNA. The table shows about 57,000 clones, with approximately 78% occurring only once.

This clonotype was sampled from an elderly woman with acute or convalescent COVID-19. The V gene is TRBV5-1, the J gene TRBJ2-1, with TRBD2 matching over 8 bases. Material: peripheral blood. CDR3 loop: CASSLAAGSGAYNEQFF. The CDR3 DNA is TGCGCCAGCAGCTTGGCCGCTGGTAGCGGGGCCTACAATGAGCAGTTCTTC.